The clone carrying this TCR beta chain was seen a few times. The antigen remains undetermined. Germline V CDR1 and CDR2: SGHVS, FQNEAQ. The V gene lost 4 bases and the J gene lost 3 bases, with 19 bases spanning the gap. CDR3 length: 16 amino acids. The sample originates from a study of identical twins. The study, taken as a whole, reports: Recombination models fit unrelated individuals' TCR alpha sharing but underestimated twins'. Donors were not followed over many years; analysis was cross-sectional.

MiXCR, applied by TCRdb to the 5' RACE reads, yields one record per CDR3 protein. This sample has hundreds of thousands of distinct CDR3 sequences, with roughly 18% found just once. This sample also belongs to another study, concerning T cells expressing NK-cell markers. In that study: Dominance of the CD3+CD56-NKG2C+ fraction by these clonotypes also held in a few donors.

The sequencing sample was made of PBMCs. The receptor's source is a woman aged 18-29 years in good health. The chain carries TRBV7-8 and TRBJ2-7; the D gene is possibly TRBD2 (5 bases). The CDR3 DNA reads TGTGCCAGCAGCTACGGGATAGGTTCTGCCGGCTACGAGCAGTACTTC. Protein sequence: CASSYGIGSAGYEQYF.